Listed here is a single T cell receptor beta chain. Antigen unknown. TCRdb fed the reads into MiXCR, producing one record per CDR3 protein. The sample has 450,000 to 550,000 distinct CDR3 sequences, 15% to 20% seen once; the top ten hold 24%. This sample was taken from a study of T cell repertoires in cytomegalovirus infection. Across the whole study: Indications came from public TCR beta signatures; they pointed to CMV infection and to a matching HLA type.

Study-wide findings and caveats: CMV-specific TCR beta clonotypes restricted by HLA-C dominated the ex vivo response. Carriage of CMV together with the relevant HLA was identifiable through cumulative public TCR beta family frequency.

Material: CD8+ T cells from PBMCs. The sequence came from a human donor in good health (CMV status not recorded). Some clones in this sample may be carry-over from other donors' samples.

DNA for the CDR3: TGTGCCAGTAGTCTCTCGGGGACACCCAAAGAGACCCAGCATTTT. Protein sequence: CASSLSGTPKETQHF. The chain employs TRBV19 and TRBJ1-5; possibly TRBD1 for D (6 bases). The CDR3 covers 15 residues. Germline V gene lookup returns CDR1 LNHDA and CDR2 SQIVND (reference sequence). Trimming removed 5 bases from V and 11 bases from J, with 22 bases in between.